Below are 18 T cell receptor beta chains sequenced from a single sample in a study of Graves' ophthalmopathy and Graves' hyperthyroidism. Scientists amplified the TCR beta CDR3 regions from RNA transcripts. The workflow started with a first-round RT-PCR run with HTBI primers and then moved on to a second-round multiplex PCR. One entry per CDR3 protein, called by TCRdb with MiXCR from the multiplex PCR reads. The table includes under 350,000 distinct CDR3 sequences, 15% to 20% detected once. What was sequenced was peripheral blood. Receptors originate from an adult man with Graves' ophthalmopathy.

This clonotype was seen ten or more times. V gene TRBV7-9 combines with J gene TRBJ1-1; 7 positions match TRBD1. V was pared by 5 bases and J by 4 bases, with 4 bases of the junction left unmatched. Germline CDR1 is SEHNR and CDR2 is FQNEAQ (reference sequence). The CDR3 extends over 13 amino acids. CDR3 amino acids: CASSDPGGTEAFF. In DNA, the CDR3 is TGTGCCAGCAGCGACCCAGGGGGCACTGAAGCTTTCTTT.

In its sample, this clonotype was seen many times. V usage is TRBV20-1 and J usage is TRBJ1-2; tentatively, D is TRBD1 (5 bases). The CDR3 has 13 residues. V was cut by 5 bases and J by 7 bases, with 17 bases left in between. CDR1 is DFQATT, CDR2 SNEGSKA, per germline (reference sequence). DNA for the CDR3: TGCAGTGCTGCTCCGACGGTGGGGGTTGGCTACACCTTC. Its protein product is CSAAPTVGVGYTF.

This clonotype has a count of ten or more. The V gene is TRBV11-2, the J gene TRBJ1-4; D is perhaps TRBD1 (5 bases). Trimming removed 5 bases at V and 6 bases at J, with 22 bases between. Germline CDR1 is SGHAT and CDR2 is FQNNGV. There are 17 residues in the CDR3. The CDR3 nucleotides are TGTGCCAGCAGCCCAGACAGCTACAAGTCGGGGTATGAAAAACTGTTTTTT. This sequence encodes CASSPDSYKSGYEKLFF.

The sample holds many counts of this clonotype. This chain uses TRBV11-2 with TRBJ2-7, with D possibly being TRBD2 (5 bases). The CDR3 loop spans 15 amino acids. Germline V CDR1 and CDR2: SGHAT, FQNNGV. Trimming took off 0 bases at V and 4 bases at J, with 13 bases between the two ends. CDR3: CASSLESGVVYEQYF. The CDR3 DNA sequence: TGTGCCAGCAGCTTAGAGTCCGGGGTAGTATACGAGCAGTACTTC.

This clonotype has ten or more counts. V and J are TRBV3-1 and TRBJ1-1, with D uncertain. The V and J ends lost 1 base and 4 bases respectively, with 16 bases between them. The CDR3 totals 16 residues. The V gene's germline CDR1 is LGHDT and CDR2 YNNKEL (reference sequence). The chain's CDR3 is CASSQGAGPQGTEAFF. The CDR3, as DNA: TGTGCCAGCAGCCAAGGGGCAGGACCTCAAGGCACTGAAGCTTTCTTT.

This clonotype was detected many times. V gene TRBV10-2 combines with J gene TRBJ2-2; 8 nucleotides agree with TRBD1. With 6 bases clipped from V and 4 bases from J, the junction kept 7 bases outside the gene matches. CDR1 and CDR2 (germline): WSHSY, SAAADI. The CDR3 is 15 residues long. This CDR3 is CASRPGQGGTGELFF. In nucleotides, the CDR3 is TGCGCCAGCAGACCTGGACAGGGTGGCACCGGGGAGCTGTTTTTT.

With regard to this clonotype: A much larger clone lies a single base off, so this may be a read error. The chain uses TRBV2 and TRBJ2-5; a possible D gene is TRBD1 (7 bases). The length of the CDR3 is 15 residues. In germline, CDR1 is SNHLY, CDR2 FYNNEI. CDR3 DNA: TGTGCCAGCAGTGACAGATCAGGGGGAGGAGAGACCCCGTACTTC. This encodes CASSDRSGGGETPYF.

This sequence joins TRBV19 and TRBJ1-1; D might be TRBD1 (5 bases). Germline CDR1 and CDR2: LNHDA and SQIVND (reference sequence). This CDR3 has 13 residues. V lost 6 bases, J lost 5 bases, and 13 bases lay in between. The CDR3 DNA reads as TGTGCCAGTAGGGGGGGGTTCGGGACTGAAGCTTTCTTT. Amino acid sequence: CASRGGFGTEAFF.

In its sample, this clonotype was seen many times. The chain combines TRBV6-2 or TRBV6-3 with TRBJ1-6; D uncertain. This CDR3 region has 16 residues. Germline assignment: CDR1 MNHEY and CDR2 SVGEGT. V lost 6 bases and J lost 0, with 12 bases in between. CDR3 protein: CASRREGSSYNSPLHF. The CDR3, as DNA: TGTGCCAGCAGACGAGAAGGGAGCTCCTATAATTCACCCCTCCACTTT.

In its sample, this clonotype was seen many times. The chain joins TRBV6-5 to TRBJ1-6; no definite D call. This CDR3 is 20 amino acids long. V lost 3 bases, J lost 0 bases, and 21 bases lay in between. From germline, CDR1 is MNHEY and CDR2 SVGAGI. The CDR3 DNA is TGTGCCAGCAGTTATTCCTCGATCGGGTCCAGGAGCTCCTATAATTCACCCCTCCACTTT. Its protein is CASSYSSIGSRSSYNSPLHF.

This clonotype showed up many times. This may be a read error: a much more frequent sequence differs by one nucleotide. The chain has TRBV7-9 and TRBJ1-1, with 7 bases that match TRBD1. The CDR3 sequence is 11 residues long. V dropped 10 bases and J dropped 1; count of bases not matched to a gene: 0. Germline CDR1 is SEHNR and CDR2 is FQNEAQ (reference sequence). This CDR3 is CANRGNTEAFF. In DNA, the CDR3 is TGTGCCAACAGGGGGAACACTGAAGCTTTCTTT.

This clonotype was counted at least ten times. This chain joins TRBV5-1 and TRBJ2-2; possible D gene TRBD2, 7 bases. This CDR3 is 15 amino acids long. The germline gives CDR1 SGHRS, CDR2 YFSETQ. The V end was cut by 3 bases, the J end by 5 bases, with 14 bases between. CDR3 coding DNA: TGCGCCAGCAGCTCGGGGGGCCAGGGAACCGGGGAGCTGTTTTTT. It encodes CASSSGGQGTGELFF.

This clonotype was recorded many times. CDR3 sequence reads: CAWSVPLDGRDTEAFF. CDR3 bases: TGTGCCTGGAGTGTACCTTTGGACGGGAGAGACACTGAAGCTTTCTTT. V is TRBV30 and J is TRBJ1-1; unclear D gene. Germline CDR1 reads GTSNPN; CDR2 reads SVGIG (reference sequence). The CDR3 has 16 amino acids. Between the trimmed V and J ends, which lost 0 bases and 3 bases, there was a span of 17 bases.

This clonotype was seen a handful of times. This chain links TRBV12-3 or TRBV12-4 with TRBJ2-7; D remains ambiguous. The CDR3 runs 12 residues. Trimming shortened V by 6 bases and J by 3 bases, and 9 bases separated the two germline ends. The CDR3 loop reads CASRYSNYEQYF. In DNA form, the CDR3 reads TGTGCCAGCAGATACTCTAACTACGAGCAGTACTTC.

In its sample, this clonotype was seen many times. The chain is built from TRBV4-2 and TRBJ1-1, with D tentatively TRBD1 (5 bases). The V gene's germline CDR1 is LGHNA and CDR2 YNFKEQ. The CDR3 runs 14 residues. V was cut by 2 bases and J by 0 bases, with 7 bases left in between. DNA of the CDR3: TGTGCCAGCAGCCAATCACAGGTGAACACTGAAGCTTTCTTT. As protein: CASSQSQVNTEAFF.

This sequence joins TRBV7-6 and TRBJ2-7; D gene ambiguous. There are 14 residues in the CDR3. V lost 0 bases and J 2 bases, leaving 8 bases between the germline ends. Germline CDR1 SGHVS, CDR2 FNYEAQ. CDR3 protein: CASSLAAHTYEQYF. The CDR3 DNA reads TGTGCCAGCAGCTTAGCGGCCCACACCTACGAGCAGTACTTC. Drawing the rest from reference TRBV7-6 and TRBJ2-7, the complete variable domain is GAGVSQSPRYKVTKRGQDVALRCDPISGHVSLYWYRQALGQGPEFLTYFNYEAQQDKSGLPNDRFSAERPEGSISTLTIQRTEQRDSAMYRCASSLAAHTYEQYFGPGTRLTVT.

Note on this clonotype: The junction shows a germline mismatch at one end, possibly a read error. The chain combines TRBV5-1 with TRBJ1-2; possible D gene TRBD1, 5 bases. The CDR3 is 14 residues long. Looked up from germline, CDR1 is SGHRS and CDR2 is YFSETQ. The CDR3 nucleotides are TGCGCCAACAGCGGAGACAGTGAGACCTATGGCTACACCTTC. This gives the protein CANSGDSETYGYTF.

This clonotype showed up many times. The chain is built from TRBV12-3 or TRBV12-4 and TRBJ1-2; no firm D call. The CDR3 runs to 13 residues. The V and J ends lost 2 bases and 1 base respectively, with 5 bases between them. DNA for the CDR3: TGTGCCAGCAGTTTATCCTTTAACTATGGCTACACCTTC. It specifies CASSLSFNYGYTF.